These 18 T cell receptor beta chains were sequenced from one sample in a study of control samples from healthy donors and cancer patients. Repertoires were generated with immunoSEQ multiplex PCR, while TCRdb's copy carries only in-frame clones and drops some. Of some 4,000 clones in the sample, about 80% are singletons; the top ten hold roughly 9%. The sequenced sample was formalin-fixed, paraffin-embedded tissue. The receptors here all came from a female donor with melanoma.

This chain uses TRBV9 with TRBJ2-2; D unclear. Germline V gives CDR1 SGDLS, CDR2 YYNGEE. V was shortened by 4 bases and J by 8 bases, with 15 bases between the two germline ends. This CDR3 region has 14 residues. CDR3 nucleotide sequence: TGTGCCAGCAGCCCTTCTTCTCGGGCTGGGGAGCTGTTTTTT. Encoded protein: CASSPSSRAGELFF.

The chain uses TRBV28 and TRBJ2-6; the match to TRBD2 covers 7 bases. CDR3 size: 17 residues. J was trimmed by 3 bases and V by 7 bases; bases with no gene match: 12. Germline CDR1 MDHEN, CDR2 SYDVKM. CDR3 sequence reads: CASTRGGRRYGANVLTF. The CDR3 region has the DNA TGTGCCAGCACAAGAGGCGGGAGAAGGTATGGGGCCAACGTCCTGACTTTC. The full variable domain, in which reference TRBV28 and TRBJ2-6 provide the parts outside the CDR3, is DVKVTQSSRYLVKRTGEKVFLECVQDMDHENMFWYRQDPGLGLRLIYFSYDVKMKEKGDIPEGYSVSREKKERFSLILESASTNQTSMYLCASTRGGRRYGANVLTFGAGSRLTVL.

V and J are TRBV29-1 and TRBJ2-3; D ambiguous. Per germline, CDR1 SQVTM and CDR2 ANQGSEA. V lost 4 bases, J lost 1 base, and 12 bases lay in between. The CDR3 is 14 amino acids. The CDR3 here is CSVAPLRGTDTQYF. CDR3 DNA: TGCAGCGTTGCCCCCTTAAGGGGCACAGATACGCAGTATTTT.

V and J are TRBV6-5 and TRBJ1-2; no reliable D call. Germline loops: CDR1 MNHEY, CDR2 SVGAGI. V lost 0 bases and J 7 bases, leaving 12 bases between the germline ends. The CDR3 has 14 residues. CDR3 amino acids: CASSYSSGEGGYTF. In nucleotides, the CDR3 is TGTGCCAGCAGTTACTCGAGCGGGGAAGGTGGCTACACCTTC.

The chain joins TRBV9 to TRBJ2-1; 8 positions match TRBD2. Germline loops: CDR1 SGDLS, CDR2 YYNGEE. Trimming took 0 bases from V and 7 from J; bases not matched to a gene: 9. The CDR3 spans 16 residues. The CDR3 protein is CASSVGVAGLRNEQFF. The CDR3 DNA follows: TGTGCCAGCAGCGTAGGCGTAGCGGGACTTCGTAATGAGCAGTTCTTC.

This clone has only one observation. This chain connects TRBV5-4 to TRBJ1-2; no firm D call. The CDR3 is made up of 15 amino acids. Trimming took off 0 bases at V and 5 bases at J, with 14 bases between the two ends. CDR1 and CDR2 (germline): SGHNT, YYREEE (reference sequence). The CDR3 DNA reads as TGTGCCAGCAGCTTGGGTAGAGAGTTCATATATGGCTACACCTTC. Its protein is CASSLGREFIYGYTF. The full variable domain, with the rest looked up from reference TRBV5-4 and TRBJ1-2, is ETGVTQSPTHLIKTRGQQVTLRCSSQSGHNTVSWYQQALGQGPQFIFQYYREEENGRGNFPPRFSGLQFPNYSSELNVNALELDDSALYLCASSLGREFIYGYTFGSGTRLTVV.

The gene calls are TRBV6-5 and TRBJ1-4; possibly TRBD1 for D (5 bases). CDR3 length: 15 amino acids. The V end lost 0 bases, the J end lost 5 bases, and 10 bases lay between the germline ends. Germline CDR1 reads MNHEY; CDR2 reads SVGAGI. CDR3 sequence: CASSYSGHENEKLFF. CDR3 DNA sequence: TGTGCCAGCAGTTACTCCGGACACGAAAATGAAAAACTGTTTTTT.

V and J are TRBV9 and TRBJ2-1, with 8 bases matching TRBD1. The CDR3 spans 15 residues. With 0 bases clipped from V and 7 bases from J, the junction kept 6 bases outside the gene matches. Germline values: CDR1 SGDLS, CDR2 YYNGEE. The CDR3 reads CASSVADNRGNEQFF. In nucleotides, the CDR3 is TGTGCCAGCAGCGTAGCAGACAACAGGGGGAATGAGCAGTTCTTC.

CDR3 in amino acids: CASSLTQGAVTGELFF. The CDR3 nucleotides read TGTGCCAGCAGTCTGACACAGGGGGCGGTCACCGGGGAGCTGTTTTTT. The chain has TRBV7-6 and TRBJ2-2; 9 bases fit TRBD1. The CDR3 has 16 residues. Germline values: CDR1 SGHVS, CDR2 FNYEAQ. V dropped 6 bases and J dropped 4; count of bases not matched to a gene: 9. Full variable domain (remainder filled in from reference TRBV7-6 and TRBJ2-2): GAGVSQSPRYKVTKRGQDVALRCDPISGHVSLYWYRQALGQGPEFLTYFNYEAQQDKSGLPNDRFSAERPEGSISTLTIQRTEQRDSAMYRCASSLTQGAVTGELFFGEGSRLTVL.

The J gene is TRBJ1-5, the V gene TRBV2; D not resolved. Germline V gene sequence: CDR1 SNHLY, CDR2 FYNNEI. The CDR3 is made up of 14 amino acids. Trimming removed 5 bases at V and 0 bases at J, with 8 bases between. DNA for the CDR3: TGTGCCAGCAGTTCACCTTATAGCAATCAGCCCCAGCATTTT. Encoded protein: CASSSPYSNQPQHF.

The genes are TRBV7-2 and TRBJ2-5, with TRBD2 matching 9 bases. The CDR3 spans 16 residues. Germline CDR1 reads SGHTA; CDR2 reads FQGNSA. The V and J ends lost 5 bases and 1 base, in that order; junction bases with no gene match: 8. CDR3 sequence reads: CASSEGAGGGQETQYF. CDR3 in DNA: TGTGCCAGCAGCGAAGGGGCGGGAGGGGGCCAAGAGACCCAGTACTTC.

The rearrangement uses TRBV7-2 and TRBJ2-3; D might be TRBD1 or TRBD2, each matching 5 bases. V shed 0 bases and J shed 1 base, with 8 bases lying between them. The CDR3 is 15 amino acids. The germline V gene encodes CDR1 SGHTA and CDR2 FQGNSA. CDR3 in amino acids: CASSLAPGRTDTQYF. CDR3 nucleotide sequence: TGTGCCAGCAGCTTAGCGCCGGGACGCACAGATACGCAGTATTTT.

This chain connects TRBV3-1 (or the pseudogene TRBV3-2) to TRBJ2-1; D is unresolved. The CDR3 runs to 15 residues. The germline gives CDR1 LGHDT, CDR2 YNNKEL (reference sequence). V lost 4 bases and J lost 5, with 15 bases in between. The CDR3 sequence: CASSLPPGPHNEQFF. CDR3 in DNA: TGTGCCAGCAGCCTTCCACCGGGCCCTCACAATGAGCAGTTCTTC.

The chain uses TRBV20-1 and TRBJ2-7; TRBD1 aligns across 9 bases. The CDR3 contains 12 residues. The trim removed 3 bases at V and 4 bases at J, leaving 1 base unmatched. Per the germline V gene, CDR1 is DFQATT and CDR2 is SNEGSKA (reference sequence). This chain's CDR3 is CSASDRGYEQYF. In nucleotides, the CDR3 is TGCAGTGCTAGTGACAGGGGGTACGAGCAGTACTTC.

The chain couples TRBV5-4 to TRBJ2-2; 11 bases match TRBD2. CDR1 and CDR2 (germline): SGHNT, YYREEE (reference sequence). CDR3 length equals 16 residues. The junction had 4 bases not matched to a gene; V was cut back by 5 bases and J by 1 base. This chain's CDR3 is CASSLLAGGNTGELFF. CDR3 coding DNA: TGTGCCAGCAGTCTTCTAGCGGGGGGGAACACCGGGGAGCTGTTTTTT. Full variable domain (remainder filled in from reference TRBV5-4 and TRBJ2-2): ETGVTQSPTHLIKTRGQQVTLRCSSQSGHNTVSWYQQALGQGPQFIFQYYREEENGRGNFPPRFSGLQFPNYSSELNVNALELDDSALYLCASSLLAGGNTGELFFGEGSRLTVL.

This clone was counted between two and nine times. V and J are TRBV7-9 and TRBJ2-1; 8 nucleotides align to TRBD2. CDR1 and CDR2 from the germline V gene are SEHNR and FQNEAQ (reference sequence). V lost 3 bases, J lost 1 base, and 5 bases stayed unmatched. The CDR3 runs to 16 residues. For the CDR3, the DNA is TGTGCCAGCAGCTTCGGACGGGAGGGATCCTACAATGAGCAGTTCTTC. It is translated as CASSFGREGSYNEQFF.

The chain combines TRBV18 with TRBJ2-1; 11 bases align to TRBD2. V lost 6 bases to trimming and J lost 5 bases; unmatched junction nucleotides: 6. Germline V gene lookup returns CDR1 KGHSH and CDR2 LQKENI. The CDR3 consists of 15 residues. The CDR3 nucleotides read TGTGCCAGCTCTTCCGGGACTAGCGGCCACAATGAGCAGTTCTTC. It codes for CASSSGTSGHNEQFF.

The chain combines TRBV3-1 (or the pseudogene TRBV3-2) with TRBJ1-2, with D possibly being TRBD1 (5 bases). Between the trimmed V and J ends, which lost 4 bases and 8 bases, there was a span of 14 bases. CDR3 size: 13 residues. CDR1 LGHDT and CDR2 YNNKEL come from the germline V gene (reference sequence). CDR3 bases: TGTGCCAGCAGCCCGCCCGAGGGGAGAGGCTACACCTTC. Translated: CASSPPEGRGYTF.